This TCR beta chain was found in a study of OX40 agonist ivuxolimab in advanced cancers. Background on the study: Patients assigned to dose escalation were diagnosed with hepatocellular carcinoma, melanoma, renal cell or head and neck cancer.

This clone was observed a few times. TCRdb's copy holds only in-frame clones and misses some; the assay was immunoSEQ multiplex PCR. The sample includes about 64,000 clones, 80% to 90% seen only once; the top ten take roughly an eighth. The CDR3 extends over 16 amino acids. Trimming took 2 bases from V and 3 from J, leaving 14 bases between them. Germline V gene sequence: CDR1 SGHTA, CDR2 FQGNSA. The chain uses TRBV7-2 and TRBJ1-5, with unresolved D. The sequencing used CD4+ or CD8+ T cells sorted from blood, collected in a trial of the OX40 agonist ivuxolimab. This clonotype was obtained from an adult with an advanced solid tumor such as melanoma, head and neck, liver or kidney cancer. Here the CDR3 DNA reads TGTGCCAGCAGCTTAAGGGCCAAGGATACCAATCAGCCCCAGCATTTT. Translation: CASSLRAKDTNQPQHF. The whole variable domain, remainder taken from reference TRBV7-2 and TRBJ1-5, is GAGVSQSPSNKVTEKGKDVELRCDPISGHTALYWYRQSLGQGLEFLIYFQGNSAPDKSGLPSDRFSAERTGGSVSTLTIQRTQQEDSAVYLCASSLRAKDTNQPQHFGDGTRLSIL.